This T cell receptor (beta chain) was retrieved from a study of T cell responses to AZD1222 COVID-19 vaccine. V was pared by 10 bases and J by 5 bases, with 9 bases of the junction left unmatched. This CDR3 comprises 14 residues. In germline, CDR1 is LNHDA, CDR2 SQIVND (reference sequence). Worth noting for this clone: Its antigen is currently unknown.

Study conclusions and caveats: Spike-specific TCR repertoires showed rising breadth and depth after two AZD1222 doses. Baseline testing showed seropositivity in only 6 or 7 AZD1222 recipients. Donor demographics were predominantly white British with a female majority; clonal diversity may be underestimated.

The method was immunoSEQ multiplex PCR; TCRdb's version includes in-frame clones alone and lacks a portion of them. The table has around 130,000 clones, roughly 90% seen once. This clonotype originated in an adult who received the AZD1222 COVID-19 vaccine. The input for sequencing was peripheral blood, taken 28 days after the second AZD1222 dose. This sequence joins TRBV19 and TRBJ2-1; 9 bases are shared with TRBD2. The CDR3 bases are TGTGCCACCTCGTTGGGACTAGCAGACAATGAGCAGTTCTTC. Translated, it gives CATSLGLADNEQFF.